Here is one T cell receptor (beta chain) with its context. Its cognate antigen is unknown. With 0 bases removed from V and 8 bases from J, the gap between germline ends came to 13 bases. The CDR3 sequence is 14 residues long. The V gene's germline CDR1 is MNHEY and CDR2 SVGAGI. TCRdb called the reads again in MiXCR, with one record for every CDR3 protein. The profile shows hundreds of thousands of distinct CDR3 sequences, under 40% of them singletons. The entry originates in a study of T cell repertoires in cytomegalovirus infection. In the study overall: Public signatures in TCR beta pointed to CMV infection and matching HLA type.

Study-level results: HLA-C-restricted CMV clonotypes gave the most frequent clonotype in two of eight donors. Identification of carriers of CMV plus the relevant HLA was performed using cumulative public TCR beta family frequency.

The chain has TRBV6-5 and TRBJ1-1; no reliable D call. This clonotype was obtained from a human donor in good health (CMV status not recorded). Some clones in this sample may be carry-over from other donors' samples. Sequencing was carried out using PBMCs. The CDR3 region is CASSYSIIATEAFF. The DNA for the CDR3 is TGTGCCAGCAGTTACTCCATAATCGCGACGGAAGCTTTCTTT.